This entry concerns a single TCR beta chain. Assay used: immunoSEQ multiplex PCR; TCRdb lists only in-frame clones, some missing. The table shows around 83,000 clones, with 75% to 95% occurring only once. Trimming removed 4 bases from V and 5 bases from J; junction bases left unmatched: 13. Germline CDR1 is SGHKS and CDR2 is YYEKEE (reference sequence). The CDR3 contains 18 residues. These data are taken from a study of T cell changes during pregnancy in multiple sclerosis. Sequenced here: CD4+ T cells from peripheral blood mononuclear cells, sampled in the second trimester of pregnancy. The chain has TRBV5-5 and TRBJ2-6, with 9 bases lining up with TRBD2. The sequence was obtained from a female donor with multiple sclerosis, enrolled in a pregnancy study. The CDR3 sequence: CASSPTASGIGWANVLTF. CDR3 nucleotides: TGTGCCAGCAGCCCGACGGCTAGCGGGATCGGTTGGGCCAACGTCCTGACTTTC.